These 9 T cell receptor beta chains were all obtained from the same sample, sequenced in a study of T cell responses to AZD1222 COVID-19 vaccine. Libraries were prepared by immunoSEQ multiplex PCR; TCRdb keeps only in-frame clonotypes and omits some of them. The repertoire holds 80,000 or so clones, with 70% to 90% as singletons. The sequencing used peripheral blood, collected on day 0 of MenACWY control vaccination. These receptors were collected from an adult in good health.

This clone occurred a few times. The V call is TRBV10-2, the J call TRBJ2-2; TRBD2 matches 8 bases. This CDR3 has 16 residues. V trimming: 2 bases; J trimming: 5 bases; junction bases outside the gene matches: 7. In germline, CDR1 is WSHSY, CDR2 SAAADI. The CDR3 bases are TGCGCCAGCAGTGAGCCCGGCGGGGGGACGACCGGGGAGCTGTTTTTT. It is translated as CASSEPGGGTTGELFF.

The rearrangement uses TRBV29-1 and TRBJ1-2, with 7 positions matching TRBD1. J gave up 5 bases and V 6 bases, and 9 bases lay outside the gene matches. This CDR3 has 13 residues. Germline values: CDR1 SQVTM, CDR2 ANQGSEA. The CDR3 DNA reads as TGCAGCGTGGGGCAGGGGGACCGTTATGGCTACACCTTC. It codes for CSVGQGDRYGYTF.

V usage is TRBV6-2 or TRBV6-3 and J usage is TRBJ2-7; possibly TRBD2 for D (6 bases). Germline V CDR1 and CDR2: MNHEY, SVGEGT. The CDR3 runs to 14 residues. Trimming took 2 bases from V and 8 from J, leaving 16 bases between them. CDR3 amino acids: CASSYETPGGKQYF. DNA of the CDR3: TGTGCCAGCAGTTACGAGACACCCGGGGGAAAGCAGTACTTC.

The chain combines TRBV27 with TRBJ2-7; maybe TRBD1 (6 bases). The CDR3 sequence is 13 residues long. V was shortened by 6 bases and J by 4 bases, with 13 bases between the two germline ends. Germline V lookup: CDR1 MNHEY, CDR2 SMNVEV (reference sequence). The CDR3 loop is CASRGGNRYEQYF. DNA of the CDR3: TGTGCCAGCAGAGGGGGTAACAGGTACGAGCAGTACTTC.

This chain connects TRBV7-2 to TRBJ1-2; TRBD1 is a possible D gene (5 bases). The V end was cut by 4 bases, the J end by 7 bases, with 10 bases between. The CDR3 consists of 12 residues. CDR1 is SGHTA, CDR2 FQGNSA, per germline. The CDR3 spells CASSSGLGGYTF. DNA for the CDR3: TGTGCCAGCAGCTCGGGACTGGGTGGCTACACCTTC.

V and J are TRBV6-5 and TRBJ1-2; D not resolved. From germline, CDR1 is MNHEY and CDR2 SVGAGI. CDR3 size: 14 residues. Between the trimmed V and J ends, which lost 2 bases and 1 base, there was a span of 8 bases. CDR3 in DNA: TGTGCCAGCAGTTACGATGGCCTTAACTATGGCTACACCTTC. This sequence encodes CASSYDGLNYGYTF.

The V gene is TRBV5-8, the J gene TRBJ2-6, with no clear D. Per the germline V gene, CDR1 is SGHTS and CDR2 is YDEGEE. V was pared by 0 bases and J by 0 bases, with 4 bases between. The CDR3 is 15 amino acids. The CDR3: CASSLGFSGANVLTF. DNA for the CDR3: TGTGCCAGCAGCTTGGGGTTCTCTGGGGCCAACGTCCTGACTTTC.

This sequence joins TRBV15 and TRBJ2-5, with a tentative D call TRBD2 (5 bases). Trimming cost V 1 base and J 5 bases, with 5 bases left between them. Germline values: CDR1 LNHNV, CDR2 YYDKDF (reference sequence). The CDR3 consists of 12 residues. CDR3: CATSRVAETQYF. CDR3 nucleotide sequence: TGTGCCACCAGCAGAGTAGCGGAGACCCAGTACTTC.

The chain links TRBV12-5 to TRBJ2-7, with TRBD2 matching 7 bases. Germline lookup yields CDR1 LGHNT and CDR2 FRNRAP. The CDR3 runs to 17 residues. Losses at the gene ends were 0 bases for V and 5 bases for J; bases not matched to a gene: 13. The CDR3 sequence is CASGLVLTSGGGDEQYF. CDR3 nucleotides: TGTGCTAGTGGTTTGGTCCTCACCAGTGGCGGGGGAGACGAGCAGTACTTC.